This section outlines one T cell receptor (beta chain) sequence together with its context. Its antigen is still unknown. This sample was included in a study of shared clonotypes between healthy human individuals. Study-level information: CD4 naive and CD4 memory each took three plates per donor, while CD8 naive took two and CD8 memory one.

Per sorted-subset replicate PCR, input was about 180 ng DNA, representing about 32,000 T cell genomes. The data were produced by immunoSEQ multiplex PCR, yet TCRdb's version contains in-frame clones alone and is incomplete. The sample lists 190,000 or so clones, 80% to 95% seen once, with around 0.067% in the top ten. General study results and limits: On the whole, naive subsets had larger estimated richness than memory subsets had.

V shed 6 bases and J shed 0 bases, with 11 bases lying between them. Germline V gives CDR1 MDHEN, CDR2 SYDVKM. The CDR3 length is 14 residues. This chain uses TRBV28 with TRBJ1-1; D might be TRBD1 (6 bases). This receptor was taken from a woman in her 30s in good health. Sequences were obtained from naive CD4+ T cells sorted from blood. Stated subset: CD45RA+ positively selected. The CDR3 nucleotides are TGTGCCAGCAGATCTCAGGGGCTGAACACTGAAGCTTTCTTT. It encodes CASRSQGLNTEAFF.